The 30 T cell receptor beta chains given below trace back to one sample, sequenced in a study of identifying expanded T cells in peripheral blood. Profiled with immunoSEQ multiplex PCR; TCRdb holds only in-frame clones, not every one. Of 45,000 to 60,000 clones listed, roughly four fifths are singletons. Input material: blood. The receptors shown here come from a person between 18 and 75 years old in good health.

CDR3 DNA sequence: TGTGCCAGCAGTTACACAGGGGGCTATGGCTACACCTTC. This gives the protein CASSYTGGYGYTF. V is TRBV6-5 and J is TRBJ1-2; the match to TRBD1 covers 8 bases. CDR3 length equals 13 residues. CDR1 MNHEY and CDR2 SVGAGI come from the germline V gene. With 2 bases clipped from V and 4 bases from J, the junction kept 0 bases outside the gene matches.

The CDR3 is CAWSTGGNTEAFF. The CDR3 nucleotides are TGTGCCTGGAGTACAGGGGGGAACACTGAAGCTTTCTTT. The chain links TRBV30 to TRBJ1-1; TRBD1 matches 8 bases. Per the germline V gene, CDR1 is GTSNPN and CDR2 is SVGIG (reference sequence). The V and J ends lost 2 bases and 1 base, in that order; junction bases with no gene match: 0. This CDR3 is built from 13 residues.

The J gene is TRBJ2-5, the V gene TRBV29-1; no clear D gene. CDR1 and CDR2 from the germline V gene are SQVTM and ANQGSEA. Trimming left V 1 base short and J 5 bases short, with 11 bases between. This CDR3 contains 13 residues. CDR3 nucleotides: TGCAGCGTTGAAGCAAGCGTGGGGGAGACCCAGTACTTC. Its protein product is CSVEASVGETQYF.

The CDR3 sequence is CASSRSGRAYEQYF. The CDR3 DNA reads as TGTGCCAGCTCCCGGAGCGGGAGGGCGTACGAGCAGTACTTC. V gene TRBV18 combines with J gene TRBJ2-7; 10 bases agree with TRBD2. The ends lost 6 bases at V and 4 bases at J; junction bases unmatched: 6. Germline loops: CDR1 KGHSH, CDR2 LQKENI. The CDR3 has 14 residues.

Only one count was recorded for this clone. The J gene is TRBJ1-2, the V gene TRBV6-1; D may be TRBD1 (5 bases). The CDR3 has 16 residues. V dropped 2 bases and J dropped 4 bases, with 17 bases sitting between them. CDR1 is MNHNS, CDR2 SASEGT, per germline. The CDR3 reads CASSEQSVPGSYGYTF. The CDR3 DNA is TGTGCCAGCAGTGAACAATCCGTCCCAGGGTCCTATGGCTACACCTTC.

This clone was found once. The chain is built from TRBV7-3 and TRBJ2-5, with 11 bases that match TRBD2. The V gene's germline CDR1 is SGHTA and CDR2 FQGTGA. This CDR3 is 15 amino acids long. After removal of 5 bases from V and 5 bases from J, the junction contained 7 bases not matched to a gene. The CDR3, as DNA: TGTGCCAGCAGCCCGGGGACTAGCGGTAGGGAGACCCAGTACTTC. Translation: CASSPGTSGRETQYF.

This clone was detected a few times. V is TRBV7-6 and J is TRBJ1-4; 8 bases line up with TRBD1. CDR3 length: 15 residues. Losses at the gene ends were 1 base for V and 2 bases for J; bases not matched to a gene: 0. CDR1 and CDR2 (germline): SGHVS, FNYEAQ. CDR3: CASSLGDRTNEKLFF. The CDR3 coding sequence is TGTGCCAGCAGCTTAGGGGACAGGACTAATGAAAAACTGTTTTTT.

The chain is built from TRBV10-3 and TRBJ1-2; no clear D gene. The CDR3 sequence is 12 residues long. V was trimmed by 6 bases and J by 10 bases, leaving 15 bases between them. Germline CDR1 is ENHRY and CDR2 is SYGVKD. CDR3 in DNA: TGTGCCATCAGCACCCCAAGAACTCCCTACACCTTC. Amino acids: CAISTPRTPYTF.

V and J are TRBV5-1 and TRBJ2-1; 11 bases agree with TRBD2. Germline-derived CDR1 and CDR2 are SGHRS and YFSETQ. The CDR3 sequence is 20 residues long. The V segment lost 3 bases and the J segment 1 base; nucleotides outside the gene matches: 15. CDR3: CASSSSKISGRASSYNEQFF. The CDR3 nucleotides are TGCGCCAGCAGCTCCTCTAAGATTAGCGGGAGGGCCTCATCCTACAATGAGCAGTTCTTC. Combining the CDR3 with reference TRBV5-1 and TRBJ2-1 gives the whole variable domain KAGVTQTPRYLIKTRGQQVTLSCSPISGHRSVSWYQQTPGQGLQFLFEYFSETQRNKGNFPGRFSGRQFSNSRSEMNVSTLELGDSALYLCASSSSKISGRASSYNEQFFGPGTRLTVL.

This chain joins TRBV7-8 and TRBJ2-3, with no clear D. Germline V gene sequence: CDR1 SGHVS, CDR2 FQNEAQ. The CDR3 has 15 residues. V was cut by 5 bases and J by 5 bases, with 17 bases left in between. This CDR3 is CASSDPGPSEDTQYF. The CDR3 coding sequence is TGTGCCAGCAGCGACCCCGGGCCCTCGGAAGATACGCAGTATTTT.

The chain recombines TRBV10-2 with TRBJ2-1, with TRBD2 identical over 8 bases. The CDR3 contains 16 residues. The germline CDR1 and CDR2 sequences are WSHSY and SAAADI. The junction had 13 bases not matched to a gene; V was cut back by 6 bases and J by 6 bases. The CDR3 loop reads CASRGTTGGPGNEQFF. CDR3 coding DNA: TGCGCCAGCAGGGGAACTACGGGGGGGCCGGGCAATGAGCAGTTCTTC.

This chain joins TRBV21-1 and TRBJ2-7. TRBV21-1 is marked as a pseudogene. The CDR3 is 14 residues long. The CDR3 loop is CASSKAGSPYEQYV. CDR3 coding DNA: TGTGCCAGCAGCAAAGCAGGGTCCCCCTACGAGCAGTACGTC.

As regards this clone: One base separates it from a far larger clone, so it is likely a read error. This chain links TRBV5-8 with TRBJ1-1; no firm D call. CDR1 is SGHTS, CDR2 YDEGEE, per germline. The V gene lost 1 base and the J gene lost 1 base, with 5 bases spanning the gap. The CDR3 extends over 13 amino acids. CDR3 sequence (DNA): TGTGCCAGCAGCTTGTGGGAGAACACTGAAGCTTTCTTT. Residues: CASSLWENTEAFF.

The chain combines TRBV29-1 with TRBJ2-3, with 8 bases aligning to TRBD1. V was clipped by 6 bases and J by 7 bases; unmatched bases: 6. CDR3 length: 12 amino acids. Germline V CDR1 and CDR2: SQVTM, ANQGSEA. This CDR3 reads CSVPTGENTQYF. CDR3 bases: TGCAGCGTACCGACAGGGGAAAATACGCAGTATTTT.

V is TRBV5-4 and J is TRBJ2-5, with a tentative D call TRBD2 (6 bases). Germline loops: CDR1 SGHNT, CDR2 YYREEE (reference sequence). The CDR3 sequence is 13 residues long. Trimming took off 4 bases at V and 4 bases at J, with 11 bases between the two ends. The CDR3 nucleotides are TGTGCCAGCAGCCGGCGGGGAGTAGAGACCCAGTACTTC. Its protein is CASSRRGVETQYF.

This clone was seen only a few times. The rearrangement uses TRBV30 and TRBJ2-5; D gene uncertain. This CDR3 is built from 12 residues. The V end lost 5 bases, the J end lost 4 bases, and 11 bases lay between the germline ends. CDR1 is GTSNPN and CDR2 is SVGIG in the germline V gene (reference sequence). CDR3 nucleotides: TGTGCCTGGTCGACCGCTAGAGAGACCCAGTACTTC. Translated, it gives CAWSTARETQYF.

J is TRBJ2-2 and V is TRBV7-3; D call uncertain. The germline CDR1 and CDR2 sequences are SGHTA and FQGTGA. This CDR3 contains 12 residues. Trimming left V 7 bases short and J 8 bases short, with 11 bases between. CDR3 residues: CASNPRRGELFF. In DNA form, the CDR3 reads TGTGCCAGCAACCCTAGGCGGGGGGAGCTGTTTTTT.

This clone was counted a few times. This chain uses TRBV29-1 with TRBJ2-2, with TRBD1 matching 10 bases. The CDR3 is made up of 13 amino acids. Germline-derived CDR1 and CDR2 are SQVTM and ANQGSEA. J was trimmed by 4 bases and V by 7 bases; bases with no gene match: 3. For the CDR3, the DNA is TGCAGCGCTCGGACAGGGGGCACCGGGGAGCTGTTTTTT. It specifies CSARTGGTGELFF.

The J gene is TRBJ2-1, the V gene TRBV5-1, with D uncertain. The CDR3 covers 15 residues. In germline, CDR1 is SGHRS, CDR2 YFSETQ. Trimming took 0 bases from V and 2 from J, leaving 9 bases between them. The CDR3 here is CASSLGRSTYNEQFF. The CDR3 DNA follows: TGCGCCAGCAGCTTGGGTCGGTCGACCTACAATGAGCAGTTCTTC.

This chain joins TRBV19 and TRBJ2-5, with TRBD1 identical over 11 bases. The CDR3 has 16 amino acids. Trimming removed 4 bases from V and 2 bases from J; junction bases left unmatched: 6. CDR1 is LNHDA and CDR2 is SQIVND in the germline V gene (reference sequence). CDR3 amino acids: CASSTTGTGGQETQYF. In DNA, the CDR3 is TGTGCCAGTAGTACCACCGGGACAGGGGGGCAAGAGACCCAGTACTTC. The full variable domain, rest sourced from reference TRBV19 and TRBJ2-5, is DGGITQSPKYLFRKEGQNVTLSCEQNLNHDAMYWYRQDPGQGLRLIYYSQIVNDFQKGDIAEGYSVSREKKESFPLTVTSAQKNPTAFYLCASSTTGTGGQETQYFGPGTRLLVL.

CDR3 coding DNA: TGTGCCAGTGGACCGGTACACGTCAAGGGCTACACCTTC. Translating it yields CASGPVHVKGYTF. The chain joins TRBV28 to TRBJ1-2; D gene ambiguous. The CDR3 has 13 residues. V lost 9 bases, J lost 8 bases, and 19 bases lay in between. Germline CDR1 is MDHEN and CDR2 is SYDVKM.

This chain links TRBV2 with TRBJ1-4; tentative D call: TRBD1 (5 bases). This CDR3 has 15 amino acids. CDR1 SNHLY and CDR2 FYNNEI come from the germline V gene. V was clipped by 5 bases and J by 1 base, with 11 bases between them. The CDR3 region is CASSRRGKTNEKLFF. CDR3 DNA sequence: TGTGCCAGCAGTCGACGGGGGAAAACTAATGAAAAACTGTTTTTT.

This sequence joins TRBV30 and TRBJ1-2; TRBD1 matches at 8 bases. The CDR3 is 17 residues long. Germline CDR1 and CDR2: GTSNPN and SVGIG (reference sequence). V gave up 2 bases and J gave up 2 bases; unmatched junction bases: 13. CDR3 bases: TGTGCCTGGAGTCTTGGACAGGGAAATCGAAAGAACTATGGCTACACCTTC. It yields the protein CAWSLGQGNRKNYGYTF.

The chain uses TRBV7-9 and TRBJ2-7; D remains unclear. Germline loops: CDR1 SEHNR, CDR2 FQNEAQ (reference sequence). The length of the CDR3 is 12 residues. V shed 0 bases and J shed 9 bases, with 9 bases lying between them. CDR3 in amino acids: CASSLAGSRQYV. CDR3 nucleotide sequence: TGTGCCAGCAGCTTAGCAGGTTCTCGGCAGTACGTC.

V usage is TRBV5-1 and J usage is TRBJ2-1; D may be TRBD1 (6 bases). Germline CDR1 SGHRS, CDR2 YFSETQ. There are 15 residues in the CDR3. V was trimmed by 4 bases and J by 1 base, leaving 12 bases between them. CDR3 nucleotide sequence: TGCGCCAGCAGCAAGCTCAGGGGATCCTACAATGAGCAGTTCTTC. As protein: CASSKLRGSYNEQFF.

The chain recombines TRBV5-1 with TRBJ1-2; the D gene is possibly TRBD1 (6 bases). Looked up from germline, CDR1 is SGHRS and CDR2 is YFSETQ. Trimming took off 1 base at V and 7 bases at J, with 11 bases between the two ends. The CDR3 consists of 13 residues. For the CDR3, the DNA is TGCGCCAGCAGCTTGAACAGGGAGGCTGGCTACACCTTC. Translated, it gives CASSLNREAGYTF.

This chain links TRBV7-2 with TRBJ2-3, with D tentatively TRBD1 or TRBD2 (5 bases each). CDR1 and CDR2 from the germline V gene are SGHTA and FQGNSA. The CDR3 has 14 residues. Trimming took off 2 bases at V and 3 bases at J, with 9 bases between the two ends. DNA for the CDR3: TGTGCCAGCAGCTTATGGGGACCAACAGATACGCAGTATTTT. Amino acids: CASSLWGPTDTQYF.

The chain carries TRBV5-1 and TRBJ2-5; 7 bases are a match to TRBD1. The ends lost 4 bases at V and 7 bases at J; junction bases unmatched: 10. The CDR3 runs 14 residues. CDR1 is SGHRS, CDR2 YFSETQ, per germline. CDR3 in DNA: TGCGCCAGCAGCCCATCGACAGGGTGGGGGACCCAGTACTTC. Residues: CASSPSTGWGTQYF.

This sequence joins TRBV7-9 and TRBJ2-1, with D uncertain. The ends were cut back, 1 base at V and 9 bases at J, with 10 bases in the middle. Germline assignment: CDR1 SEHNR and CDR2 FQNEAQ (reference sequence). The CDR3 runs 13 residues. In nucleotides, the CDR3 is TGTGCCAGCAGCTTAGTCGCCCGGACTGAGCAGTTCTTC. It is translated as CASSLVARTEQFF.

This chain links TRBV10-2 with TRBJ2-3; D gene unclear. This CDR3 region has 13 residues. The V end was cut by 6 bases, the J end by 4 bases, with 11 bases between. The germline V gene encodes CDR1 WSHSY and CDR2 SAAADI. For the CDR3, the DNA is TGCGCCAGCAGCGACATAGTCGCAGATACGCAGTATTTT. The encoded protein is CASSDIVADTQYF.